The 8 T cell receptor beta chains reported below all come from one sample, sequenced in a study of response to subunit inactivated influenza vaccine. From the RT-PCR reads, TCRdb called clonotypes with MiXCR, one entry per CDR3 protein. The table lists about 180,000 distinct CDR3 sequences, around 9.2% of them singletons, with under 13% in the top ten. Source: non-naive T cells sorted from PBMCs, taken on the day of vaccination. These receptor sequences come from a man in his forties or fifties who received an inactivated influenza vaccine.

This clonotype appeared a few times. The chain has TRBV12-3 or TRBV12-4 and TRBJ2-7; perhaps TRBD1 as D (6 bases). The CDR3 loop spans 14 amino acids. Trimming pared 5 bases from V and 12 bases from J, leaving 23 bases between. The CDR3 loop reads CASSQTGNNERLYF. The CDR3 DNA reads TGTGCCAGCAGTCAGACAGGAAACAACGAACGCTTGTACTTC.

Many counts were recorded for this clonotype. V usage is TRBV4-2 and J usage is TRBJ2-7, with no clear D. V was trimmed by 6 bases and J by 1 base, leaving 10 bases between them. The CDR3 length is 13 residues. The germline V gene encodes CDR1 LGHNA and CDR2 YNFKEQ. The CDR3 DNA is TGTGCCAGCAGTCAATGGATTTCCTACGAGCAGTACTTC. Amino acids: CASSQWISYEQYF.

The chain couples TRBV5-1 to TRBJ1-4, with D maybe TRBD1 (6 bases). Trimming pared 5 bases from V and 1 base from J, leaving 9 bases between. CDR3 size: 14 residues. Looked up from germline, CDR1 is SGHRS and CDR2 is YFSETQ. CDR3 loop: CASRKGGTNEKLFF. DNA for the CDR3: TGCGCCAGCAGAAAGGGGGGAACTAATGAAAAACTGTTTTTT.

The gene calls are TRBV28 and TRBJ1-2, with TRBD1 matching over 9 bases. The CDR3 sequence is 15 residues long. Germline CDR1 MDHEN, CDR2 SYDVKM. V was clipped by 3 bases and J by 4 bases; unmatched bases: 6. The CDR3 nucleotides are TGTGCCAGCAGTTTCCAGGACAGGGGTGGCTATGGCTACACCTTC. This gives the protein CASSFQDRGGYGYTF.

This chain uses TRBV4-1 with TRBJ1-6, with D possibly being TRBD1 (5 bases). Trimming stripped 3 bases from V and 13 bases from J, with 13 bases between. Germline CDR1 is MGHRA and CDR2 is YSYEKL. The CDR3 runs to 13 residues. DNA for the CDR3: TGCGCCAGCAGCCAGGCCCCAGGGTTCCCCCTCCACTTT. As protein: CASSQAPGFPLHF.

The DNA of the CDR3 is TGTGCCAGCAAACCGGGAGGGCCATATTCCTACAATGAGCAGTTCTTC. Protein: CASKPGGPYSYNEQFF. The chain employs TRBV6-1 and TRBJ2-1; 8 bases are a match to TRBD2. The CDR3 runs to 16 residues. The V segment lost 7 bases and the J segment 1 base; nucleotides outside the gene matches: 9. Germline V lookup: CDR1 MNHNS, CDR2 SASEGT.

This clonotype appeared a few times. The chain recombines TRBV28 with TRBJ2-5; TRBD1 agrees at 9 bases. Germline-derived CDR1 and CDR2 are MDHEN and SYDVKM. The J segment lost 2 bases and the V segment lost 6 bases, leaving 7 bases of the junction unmatched. The CDR3 is made up of 15 amino acids. The CDR3 spells CASRMQGQGQETQYF. CDR3 nucleotide sequence: TGTGCCAGCAGAATGCAGGGACAGGGACAAGAGACCCAGTACTTC.

The sample holds many counts of this clonotype. The rearrangement links TRBV20-1 to TRBJ2-4, with unresolved D. The germline V and J ends were trimmed by 6 bases and 2 bases, with 11 bases remaining between them. The CDR3 loop spans 13 amino acids. Germline assignment: CDR1 DFQATT and CDR2 SNEGSKA (reference sequence). The CDR3 is CSATQGPKNIQYF. In DNA form, the CDR3 reads TGCAGTGCCACCCAAGGGCCCAAAAACATTCAGTACTTC.